Listed below are T cell receptor beta chains from one sample, sequenced in a study of blood T cell repertoires in COVID-19. The table came from immunoSEQ multiplex PCR; TCRdb's copy has only in-frame clones and leaves some out. The repertoire holds 250,000 or so clones, with about 83% as singletons. The sample comprised peripheral blood. The source of these receptors is a human donor in a cohort sampled during active COVID-19. Each CDR3 is given with its conserved first and last residue. The order of the fields is CDR3 protein, CDR3 DNA, clone size, J gene, V gene, D gene. D genes are given only for firm matches. Some rows have no size entry. The others give once, few or many, or a class for an expanded clone.

CDR3 protein: CASSLTATLGNEQFF
CDR3 DNA: TGTGCCAGCAGCTTGACAGCTACTCTGGGCAATGAGCAGTTCTTC
clone size: NA
J gene: TRBJ2-1
V gene: TRBV5-4
D gene: NA

CDR3 protein: CASSPGTRNEQFF
CDR3 DNA: TGCGCCAGCAGCCCGGGGACTCGCAATGAGCAGTTCTTC
clone size: NA
J gene: TRBJ2-1
V gene: TRBV5-1
D gene: NA

CDR3 protein: CASRLTPGLSSNEQFF
CDR3 DNA: TGCGCCAGCAGACTCACGCCGGGACTCTCCAGCAATGAGCAGTTCTTC
clone size: NA
J gene: TRBJ2-1
V gene: TRBV4-1
D gene: NA

CDR3 protein: CASSPRPGSSYEQYF
CDR3 DNA: TGTGCCAGCAGTCCCCGGCCTGGGAGCTCCTACGAGCAGTACTTC
clone size: many
J gene: TRBJ2-7
V gene: TRBV27
D gene: NA

CDR3 protein: CASSPSQGYEQYF
CDR3 DNA: TGCGCCAGCAGCCCCTCTCAGGGGTACGAGCAGTACTTC
clone size: NA
J gene: TRBJ2-7
V gene: TRBV4-1
D gene: NA

CDR3 protein: CASSEQHPETQYF
CDR3 DNA: TGTGCCAGCAGTGAACAACACCCAGAGACCCAGTACTTC
clone size: NA
J gene: TRBJ2-5
V gene: TRBV6-1
D gene: NA

CDR3 protein: CASRGIAGNGYTF
CDR3 DNA: TGTGCCAGCAGGGGTATCGCCGGGAATGGCTACACCTTC
clone size: many
J gene: TRBJ1-2
V gene: TRBV6-6
D gene: NA

CDR3 protein: CASSSGTGHNEKLFF
CDR3 DNA: TGTGCCAGCAGCTCCGGGACAGGTCATAATGAAAAACTGTTTTTT
clone size: NA
J gene: TRBJ1-4
V gene: TRBV6-5
D gene: TRBD1

CDR3 protein: CASSLGQNPMNTEAFF
CDR3 DNA: TGTGCCAGCAGCTTGGGTCAGAATCCGATGAACACTGAAGCTTTCTTT
clone size: NA
J gene: TRBJ1-1
V gene: TRBV5-6
D gene: NA

CDR3 protein: CASIAGGGYEQYF
CDR3 DNA: TGTGCCAGCATAGCGGGAGGAGGCTACGAGCAGTACTTC
clone size: few
J gene: TRBJ2-7
V gene: TRBV6-6
D gene: TRBD2

CDR3 protein: CASSQVLAGEGETQYF
CDR3 DNA: TGTGCCAGCAGCCAAGTCCTAGCGGGAGAGGGGGAGACCCAGTACTTC
clone size: NA
J gene: TRBJ2-5
V gene: TRBV3-1/TRBV3-2
D gene: TRBD2